This T cell receptor (beta chain) was sequenced during a study of blood T cell repertoires in COVID-19. The overall study: The origin of the acute and convalescent COVID-19 samples was the United States, Italy and Spain. PBMCs, B-cell-depleted T cells, or T cells were the source of the cDNA or gDNA that made up the material.

CDR1 is SGHRS and CDR2 is YFSETQ in the germline V gene. The CDR3 runs to 14 residues. Trimming removed 1 base from V and 1 base from J, with 3 bases in between. Authors' processing steps: From reference gene primer amplification, estimates of nucleated cell counts were derived. Sequenced by immunoSEQ multiplex PCR; TCRdb stores in-frame clones only, minus some. V and J calls and clone size are copied from that table; D and trimming were computed from the DNA. The profile covers tens of thousands of clones, with around 90% appearing a single time and roughly 5% taken by the ten largest. Sequenced sample: peripheral blood. This clonotype was obtained from a human donor in a cohort sampled during active COVID-19. This chain connects TRBV5-1 to TRBJ2-6, with unresolved D. This CDR3 is CASSLRSGANVLTF. CDR3 nucleotides: TGCGCCAGCAGCTTGCGTTCTGGGGCCAACGTCCTGACTTTC.